Detailed here is one TCR beta chain. Its matching antigen is unknown. Reverse transcription used roughly 0.5 to 1 ug RNA and random hexamers. TCRdb independently ran MiXCR on the immunoSEQ multiplex PCR reads; one entry per CDR3 protein. The data contain roughly 89,000 distinct CDR3 sequences, about 95% of them singletons. The data were obtained in a study of CD8 T cells in Susac syndrome. CDR3 size: 13 residues. Germline CDR1 is MNHNY and CDR2 is SVGAGI (reference sequence). Trimming stripped 7 bases from V and 4 bases from J, with 13 bases between. The study's findings and limits: The study found that Susac CD8+ clonal expansion peaked in TEMRA cells and active patients.

The sequenced sample consisted of CD8+ T cells from PBMCs. The chain carries TRBV6-6 and TRBJ2-5; no definite D call. This clonotype was obtained from a human donor with Susac syndrome. This CDR3 reads CASILYGGETQYF. The CDR3 nucleotides are TGTGCCAGCATCCTATATGGTGGAGAGACCCAGTACTTC.